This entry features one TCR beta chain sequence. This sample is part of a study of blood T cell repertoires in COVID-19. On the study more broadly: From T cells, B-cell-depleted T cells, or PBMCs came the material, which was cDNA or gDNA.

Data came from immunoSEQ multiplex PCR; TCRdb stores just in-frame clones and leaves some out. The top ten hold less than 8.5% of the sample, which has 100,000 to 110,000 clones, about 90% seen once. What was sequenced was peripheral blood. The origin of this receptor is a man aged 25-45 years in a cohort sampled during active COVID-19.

Here the CDR3 DNA reads TGTGCCAGCAGTTACGGGGGCCTGAACACTGAAGCTTTCTTT. Translated, it gives CASSYGGLNTEAFF. V gene TRBV6-5 combines with J gene TRBJ1-1, with D perhaps TRBD1 (6 bases). This CDR3 has 14 residues. Germline CDR1 reads MNHEY; CDR2 reads SVGAGI. The V and J ends lost 2 bases and 0 bases respectively, with 7 bases between them.